The T cell receptor beta chain under discussion was sequenced for a study of identical twins. Overall study results and limits: Twins shared out-of-frame alpha sequences with excess low generation probability. There is a chance that invariant MAIT and iNKT cells partially muddied zero-insertion analyses. The study drew conclusions from cross-sectional statistical analysis, not from following the same donors.

Germline-derived CDR1 and CDR2 are MDHEN and SYDVKM. V gave up 4 bases and J gave up 4 bases, with 12 bases separating them. The CDR3 consists of 14 residues. TCRdb independently ran MiXCR on the 5' RACE reads; one entry per CDR3 protein. The repertoire consists of nearly 900,000 distinct CDR3 sequences, with over 9% occurring once and the leading ten covering 1.5% to 2%. As to this clonotype: The antigen is unknown.

These data are also associated with another study on yellow fever vaccine responses in identical twins.

V gene TRBV28 combines with J gene TRBJ2-3; D gene uncertain. Material for sequencing was PBMCs. The sequence was obtained from a woman aged 18-29 years in good health. The CDR3 reads CASSSTRQADTQYF. CDR3 sequence (DNA): TGTGCCAGCAGTTCGACACGACAAGCAGATACGCAGTATTTT. Looking up the rest from reference TRBV28 and TRBJ2-3 gives the full variable domain: DVKVTQSSRYLVKRTGEKVFLECVQDMDHENMFWYRQDPGLGLRLIYFSYDVKMKEKGDIPEGYSVSREKKERFSLILESASTNQTSMYLCASSSTRQADTQYFGPGTRLTVL.